This TCR beta chain comes out of a study of blood T cell repertoires in COVID-19 (TCRdb year 2020). Turning to the overall study: Samples covering the acute and convalescent phases of COVID-19 were provided by collaborators in the United States, Italy and Spain. Deeply sampled blood TCRbeta repertoires from subjects exposed to, actively infected with, or recovered from COVID-19 were included in the dataset. The samples were drawn from two sources: the first 160 participants of the ongoing ImmuneRACE study, and 1,000 to 1,500 subjects contributed by 6 global collaborators. The sample metadata nearly always contained a de-identified subject ID, COVID-19 status, age in years and sex. Where available, HLA class I and class II types were taken from metadata supplied by the sample provider and were not determined by assay-based typing. A freely available public database, intended as a resource for researchers studying the immune response to SARS-CoV-2, is where the repertoires were released. The prospective study material was composed of cDNA or gDNA derived from T cells, B-cell-depleted T cells, or PBMCs.

TCRbeta CDR3 regions were amplified from genomic DNA by means of the immunoSEQ Assay, a bias-controlled multiplex PCR. In the original analysis: The number of nucleated cells in each sample was estimated from the amplification of reference gene primers within the assay. Sequence reads were collapsed and filtered to measure the absolute abundance of every unique TCRbeta CDR3 rearrangement. Productive Simpson clonality was computed per sample as the square root of Simpson's diversity index over productive rearrangements. Not all clones reach the TCRdb copy of this immuneACCESS table, which keeps in-frame sequences only. Checked studies attribute under half of the gap to unresolved V genes and leave the rest unexplained. That table supplies the V and J calls and clone size; D and trimming were determined from the DNA. This sample gives fewer than 350,000 clones in total; approximately 88% of them show up just once. Jointly, the top ten make up around 10% of the sample.

In Seattle, one collaborating source enrolled patients while the infection was active and tracked those patients longitudinally over the course of disease. Collaborating institutions collected whole blood in K2EDTA tubes following their own protocols. For TCRbeta analysis, collaborator samples were shipped as frozen whole blood, as isolated PBMCs, or as DNA extracted from either sample type. The CDR3 contains 19 residues, cysteine and phenylalanine counted. Here the CDR3 DNA is all that survives: 57 bases in frame from base 1. Trimming takes 6 bases off V and 3 bases off J; junction bases not matched to a gene: 17. The germline V gene yields LGHNA for CDR1 and YSLEER for CDR2. Here is what the overall study found, with its caveats: Clinical and demographic metadata were provided uncurated, with the amount varying by source and participant.

About this clone itself: Its antigen is unknown. One base away there is no much larger clone; base qualities are not given.

The chain is assembled from TRBV4-3 and TRBJ1-5, with 10 bases in between that match TRBD1. Input material: peripheral blood. The sequence was collected from a man younger than 45 with COVID-19, enrolled during active disease. The DNA sequence follows: TGCGCCAGCAGAGAAAGGGATGGGGACAGGGGAAATAACAATCAGCCCCAGCATTTT. It is translated as CASRERDGDRGNNNQPQHF.